The rows below give T cell receptor beta chains drawn from one sample of a study of shared clonotypes between healthy human individuals. Clones were read by immunoSEQ multiplex PCR, and TCRdb kept only the in-frame ones, dropping some. The sample shows about 2 million clones, roughly 96% of them seen only once. Sample: naive CD4+ T cells sorted from blood. These receptors came from a young man in good health. The CDR3 runs from the conserved cysteine through the conserved F or W. A D gene is named only where the DNA matches it firmly. Clone size is given for some rows only: seen once, a few or many times, or a class if the clone is expanded.

J | D | length | V | size | CDR3 | DNA
TRBJ1-5 | NA | 13 | TRBV30 | few | CAWSGDSNQPQHF | TGTGCCTGGAGTGGGGATAGCAATCAGCCCCAGCATTTT
TRBJ2-1 | TRBD1 | 14 | TRBV15 | NA | CATSTRQGRDEQFF | TGTGCCACCAGCACCCGACAGGGGCGAGATGAGCAGTTCTTC
TRBJ2-2 | NA | 16 | TRBV5-1 | NA | CASSNRTGTNTGELFF | TGCGCCAGCAGCAATAGAACAGGGACGAACACCGGGGAGCTGTTTTTT
TRBJ1-6 | NA | 13 | TRBV7-2 | NA | CASSLGTGTPLHF | TGTGCCAGCAGCTTAGGGACGGGAACACCCCTCCACTTT
TRBJ2-5 | TRBD1 | 13 | TRBV6-5 | NA | CASRRGGMETQYF | TGTGCCAGCAGACGAGGGGGCATGGAGACCCAGTACTTC
TRBJ2-3 | TRBD1 | 15 | TRBV6-6 | NA | CASSYGQVGTDTQYF | TGTGCCAGCAGTTACGGACAGGTGGGCACAGATACGCAGTATTTT
TRBJ2-5 | NA | 12 | TRBV18 | NA | CASSPSQETQYF | TGTGCCAGCTCACCTTCGCAAGAGACCCAGTACTTC
TRBJ2-7 | TRBD2 | 14 | TRBV6-1 | NA | CASSGERGIYEQYF | TGTGCCAGCAGTGGGGAGCGGGGGATCTACGAGCAGTACTTC
TRBJ2-7 | NA | 12 | TRBV7-2 | NA | CASSYSSYEQYF | TGTGCCAGCAGTTATAGCAGCTACGAGCAGTACTTC
TRBJ2-5 | TRBD2 | 16 | TRBV4-1 | NA | CASSPTSGRSGETQYF | TGCGCCAGCAGCCCAACTAGCGGGAGAAGCGGGGAGACCCAGTACTTC
TRBJ1-6 | NA | 12 | TRBV30 | NA | CAWDRHNSPLHF | TGTGCCTGGGACAGACACAATTCACCCCTCCACTTT
TRBJ1-3 | TRBD1 | 14 | TRBV6-6 | NA | CASNPRDRRNTIYF | TGTGCCAGCAACCCCCGGGACAGGCGAAACACCATATATTTT
TRBJ2-7 | NA | 16 | TRBV5-4 | once | CASSLGHEGRSYEQYF | TGTGCCAGCAGCTTGGGCCATGAGGGTCGCTCCTACGAGCAGTACTTC
TRBJ1-1 | NA | 14 | TRBV19 | NA | CASSIRGTNTEAFF | TGTGCCAGTAGTATAAGGGGGACGAACACTGAAGCTTTCTTT
TRBJ2-1 | TRBD2 | 16 | TRBV4-1 | NA | CASRPPGTSSCNEQFF | TGCGCCAGCAGGCCTCCCGGGACTAGCTCCTGCAATGAGCAGTTCTTC
TRBJ2-2 | NA | 13 | TRBV5-1 | NA | CASSTAPTGELFF | TGCGCCAGCAGCACCGCTCCGACCGGGGAGCTGTTTTTT
TRBJ2-1 | TRBD1 | 17 | TRBV7-9 | NA | CASSSPYRGPTDNEQFF | TGTGCCAGCAGCTCCCCATACAGGGGACCAACGGACAATGAGCAGTTCTTC
TRBJ2-5 | NA | 14 | TRBV5-4 | NA | CASSLDSGGETQYF | TGTGCCAGCAGCTTGGACTCTGGAGGGGAGACCCAGTACTTC
TRBJ2-2 | NA | 15 | TRBV5-1 | once | CASSLGAANTGELFF | TGCGCCAGCAGCTTAGGGGCGGCCAACACCGGGGAGCTGTTTTTT
TRBJ2-2 | NA | 13 | TRBV18 | NA | CASSRLETGELFF | TGTGCCAGCTCACGACTAGAGACCGGGGAGCTGTTTTTT
TRBJ2-7 | TRBD1 | 14 | TRBV2 | NA | CASSLGQKSYEQYF | TGTGCCAGCAGCCTGGGACAGAAGTCCTACGAGCAGTACTTC
TRBJ2-4 | TRBD2 | 15 | TRBV10-3 | few | CAIRSSGTAKNIQYF | TGTGCCATCAGGAGTAGCGGGACAGCCAAAAACATTCAGTACTTC
TRBJ1-5 | TRBD1 | 16 | TRBV25-1 | NA | CASSEGGRGHNQPQHF | TGTGCCAGCAGTGAAGGGGGCAGGGGGCACAATCAGCCCCAGCATTTT
TRBJ2-5 | NA | 13 | TRBV29-1 | NA | CSVEQGAKETQYF | TGCAGCGTTGAACAGGGTGCAAAAGAGACCCAGTACTTC
TRBJ2-2 | NA | 15 | TRBV30 | NA | CAWRSGGKGTGELFF | TGTGCCTGGAGATCAGGGGGGAAGGGCACCGGGGAGCTGTTTTTT
TRBJ2-7 | NA | 14 | TRBV2 | NA | CASTPQGGSYEQYF | TGTGCCAGCACTCCCCAGGGGGGCTCCTACGAGCAGTACTTC
TRBJ2-7 | TRBD1 | 15 | TRBV6-5 | NA | CASSYRGQGSYEQYF | TGTGCCAGCAGTTATAGGGGACAGGGATCCTACGAGCAGTACTTC
TRBJ2-7 | NA | 15 | TRBV6-1 | NA | CASSTARLGSYEQYF | TGTGCCAGCTCGACGGCCCGACTAGGCTCCTACGAGCAGTACTTC